The T cell receptor (beta chain) described here comes from a study of tumor and adjacent non-tumor tissue in lung cancer (dated by TCRdb to the late 2010s). At the level of the whole study: By cancer type, the cohort comprised 11 to 12 adenocarcinoma patients, a couple of squamous cell carcinoma patients and 1 small cell lung cancer patient. Ages among the 15 or so patients ranged from roughly 31 to 85 years, there were about ten men and 5 women, and disease was at TNM stage I to III. Sequencing produced 100 million to 150 million productive TCRbeta reads in total, an average of about 4.5 million reads per sample. Using bulk TCRbeta repertoires from 15 lung cancer patients, the study set lung tumor tissue side by side with matched distant non-tumor lung tissue. TCRbeta CDR3 sequencing was performed on roughly 27 paired specimens, with one tumor sample and one normal lung sample collected per patient. On the study overall, not on this receptor specifically: In normal lung, the top 100 clones accounted for a significantly larger cumulative share of the repertoire than in tumor tissue. TCR diversity (inverse Simpson) was significantly higher in tumor than in normal lung tissue (around 450 vs 160, P = 0.0075, Mann-Whitney U test). Peripheral blood was not sequenced, so blood TCRbeta repertoires were not examined in the lung cancer patients of the study. Only approximately 16 patients were included in the cohort, and the need for larger samples and more detailed clinical data was noted by the authors. The methods do not name the sequencing platform or mention unique molecular identifiers. TCR diversity was significantly higher in younger patients, and greater tumor TCR diversity was associated with shorter overall survival and shorter disease-free survival.

The receptor library was made with multiplex PCR. The listed sequencing device is Illumina HiSeq 2500. Following protocols modified from ARM-PCR, the researchers constructed TCRbeta libraries through three rounds of nested PCR with primers (Table S4). Before sequencing, PCR products of 200-500 bp were cut from the gel and purified using the QIAquick gel extraction kit. On the study's bioinformatics: Reads were cleaned with Trimmomatic, merged with FLASH into complete CDR3 sequences, and assigned to V(D)J germline segments with MiTCR. Clonal diversity was calculated as the inverse Simpson's index using VDJtools. A read counted as productive if the sequence was in-frame and lacked a premature stop codon. TCRdb reprocessing: public reads trimmed at Q25 with fastp, clones called with MiXCR, in-frame beta chains kept. Entries that share a CDR3 protein sequence are merged under the most common genes and DNA. These V and J calls rely on TCRdb rather than the paper's analysis. The sample table shows over 110,000 distinct CDR3 sequences, and approximately 70% are seen once. The top ten clonotypes cover 15% to 20% of the sample.

As regards this clonotype: The target of this receptor is not known. No much larger clonotype is one base removed from it; base qualities were not supplied.

RNA was isolated from bulk, unsorted tissue, and RNA quality was assessed with a NanoDrop ND-1000 and an Agilent 2100. The donors were newly diagnosed lung cancer patients admitted for thoracic surgery in China from August to November 2014 who had not received prior chemotherapy. Patients with previous radiotherapy or chemotherapy, or with another concurrent cancer, were excluded from the study. Pieces of surgical tissue measuring roughly 1-2.1 cm3 were kept in RNAlater solution and held at -80 degrees C until needed. This sequence originates from a man in his 60s with small cell lung cancer. Material for sequencing was lung tumor tissue.

At the DNA level, the sequence is TGTGCCAGCAGCCCCTCCAGGGGCCTGGTTCAGCAGTTCTTC. This translates into CASSPSRGLVQQFF. The V and J segments used are TRBV11-3 and TRBJ2-1; tentative D gene TRBD1, with 6 bases matching. Trimming at the junction amounts to 5 bases on V and 11 bases on J, and the germline ends lie 19 bases apart. Looking up the germline V gene yields CDR1 SGHNT and CDR2 YENEEA. Including cysteine and phenylalanine, the CDR3 has 14 amino acids. Here the CDR3 DNA is all that survives: 42 bases in frame from base 1.